This T cell receptor (beta chain) appears in the sequencing data of a study of siplizumab effects on memory and regulatory T cells. In germline, CDR1 is LNHDA, CDR2 SQIVND (reference sequence). The germline V and J ends were trimmed by 7 bases and 4 bases, with 7 bases remaining between them. The CDR3 consists of 11 residues. Repertoires were generated with immunoSEQ multiplex PCR, while TCRdb's copy carries only in-frame clones and drops some. The table shows about 110,000 clones, with about nine tenths occurring only once. The sequence derives from a human donor in good health. The chain is built from TRBV19 and TRBJ1-2; D unresolved. Sequencing used CD4+ T cells sorted from blood. The CDR3 here is CASNPGYGYTF. CDR3 coding DNA: TGTGCCAGTAACCCAGGCTATGGCTACACCTTC.